These 16 T cell receptor beta chains originate from one sample sequenced in a study of blood T cell repertoires in COVID-19. Assay used: immunoSEQ multiplex PCR; TCRdb lists only in-frame clones, some missing. This table holds roughly 190,000 clones, 75% to 95% found once. The sequenced sample consisted of peripheral blood. These receptors all stem from a man in his forties or fifties with acute or convalescent COVID-19.

This rearrangement joins TRBV28 to TRBJ2-1; 9 bases are shared with TRBD1. Germline V gene data show CDR1 as MDHEN and CDR2 as SYDVKM. V lost 6 bases and J lost 7; bases outside the gene matches: 10. The CDR3 runs to 15 residues. This CDR3 reads CASRPTGTGKNEQFF. CDR3 DNA sequence: TGTGCCAGCAGACCGACCGGGACAGGGAAGAATGAGCAGTTCTTC.

The genes are TRBV30 and TRBJ2-4; possibly TRBD2 for D (6 bases). Germline values: CDR1 GTSNPN, CDR2 SVGIG (reference sequence). This CDR3 has 12 amino acids. Trimming left V 4 bases short and J 6 bases short, with 10 bases between. The CDR3 reads CAWTKTRNIQYF. For the CDR3, the DNA is TGTGCCTGGACCAAGACTAGAAACATTCAGTACTTC.

This chain links TRBV12-3 or TRBV12-4 with TRBJ1-1; a possible D gene is TRBD1 (5 bases). V was pared by 6 bases and J by 8 bases, with 16 bases between. CDR3 size: 13 residues. The CDR3 DNA sequence: TGTGCCAGCAGACCTGACAGCCCCCAAGAAGCTTTCTTT. Amino acid sequence: CASRPDSPQEAFF.

The chain is built from TRBV7-2 and TRBJ1-5; no clear D. This CDR3 spans 14 amino acids. V was clipped by 5 bases and J by 2 bases, with 10 bases between them. The V gene's germline CDR1 is SGHTA and CDR2 FQGNSA. The CDR3, as DNA: TGTGCCAGCAGCCCCCAGAGGGGCAATCAGCCCCAGCATTTT. As protein: CASSPQRGNQPQHF. Full variable domain (outside the CDR3, taken from reference TRBV7-2 and TRBJ1-5): GAGVSQSPSNKVTEKGKDVELRCDPISGHTALYWYRQSLGQGLEFLIYFQGNSAPDKSGLPSDRFSAERTGGSVSTLTIQRTQQEDSAVYLCASSPQRGNQPQHFGDGTRLSIL.

CDR3 in amino acids: CASSKPTLQQGSYEQYF. DNA for the CDR3: TGTGCCAGCAGCAAACCCACTCTTCAACAGGGAAGCTACGAGCAGTACTTC. The chain carries TRBV21-1 and TRBJ2-7; TRBD1, the table's D call, was not compared with the DNA. TRBV21-1 is an annotated pseudogene. This CDR3 spans 17 amino acids.

V and J are TRBV4-3 and TRBJ2-3; 7 bases agree with TRBD2. Germline loops: CDR1 LGHNA, CDR2 YSLEER. V gave up 3 bases and J gave up 0 bases; unmatched junction bases: 9. The CDR3 sequence is 17 residues long. This CDR3 is CASSHLPGGRSTDTQYF. The DNA of the CDR3 is TGCGCCAGCAGCCACCTCCCGGGAGGCCGTAGCACAGATACGCAGTATTTT.

This clone was counted between two and nine times. This rearrangement joins TRBV7-8 to TRBJ1-5; unclear D gene. Germline V gene lookup returns CDR1 SGHVS and CDR2 FQNEAQ. The CDR3 sequence is 15 residues long. The V end lost 0 bases, the J end lost 3 bases, and 9 bases lay between the germline ends. The CDR3, as DNA: TGTGCCAGCAGCTTAGCTCGGGGATACAATCAGCCCCAGCATTTT. The encoded protein is CASSLARGYNQPQHF.

The chain's CDR3 is CASSLRGRVYEQYF. The CDR3 DNA reads as TGTGCCAGCAGCTTACGCGGGAGAGTCTACGAGCAGTACTTC. V usage is TRBV5-8 and J usage is TRBJ2-7; 7 bases fit TRBD2. The CDR3 totals 14 residues. Germline lookup yields CDR1 SGHTS and CDR2 YDEGEE. The J segment lost 3 bases and the V segment lost 2 bases, leaving 5 bases of the junction unmatched.

The chain uses TRBV19 and TRBJ2-5; TRBD2 agrees at 11 bases. V shed 5 bases, J shed 4 bases, and the junction held 3 bases outside the gene matches. Germline lookup yields CDR1 LNHDA and CDR2 SQIVND (reference sequence). This CDR3 contains 14 residues. The CDR3 region is CASSPGLAGETQYF. CDR3 bases: TGTGCCAGTAGTCCCGGACTAGCGGGAGAGACCCAGTACTTC.

This sequence joins TRBV5-6 and TRBJ1-4; possible D gene TRBD1, 5 bases. V was trimmed by 4 bases and J by 7 bases, leaving 14 bases between them. The CDR3 runs 14 residues. Germline loops: CDR1 SGHDT, CDR2 YYEEEE. The CDR3 bases are TGTGCCAGCAGCAGTCCAGGGTTGGGTGAAAAACTGTTTTTT. It encodes CASSSPGLGEKLFF.

The chain employs TRBV5-1 and TRBJ2-7; tentatively, D is TRBD1 (5 bases). V was shortened by 0 bases and J by 3 bases, with 10 bases between the two germline ends. Germline V gene data show CDR1 as SGHRS and CDR2 as YFSETQ. The CDR3 spans 14 residues. Here the CDR3 reads CASSLAVRGYEQYF. Here the CDR3 DNA reads TGCGCCAGCAGCTTGGCCGTTAGGGGCTACGAGCAGTACTTC.

The chain links TRBV6-1 to TRBJ1-6; TRBD1 matches 9 bases. The V and J ends lost 3 bases and 8 bases, in that order; junction bases with no gene match: 5. Per germline, CDR1 MNHNS and CDR2 SASEGT. The length of the CDR3 is 15 residues. Here the CDR3 DNA reads TGTGCCAGCAGTGACCAGGGACAGGGCTATTCACCCCTCCACTTT. It yields the protein CASSDQGQGYSPLHF.

The chain recombines TRBV7-9 with TRBJ1-2; the D is unclear. CDR3 length: 14 amino acids. Trimming shortened V by 2 bases and J by 8 bases, and 15 bases separated the two germline ends. The germline V gene encodes CDR1 SEHNR and CDR2 FQNEAQ (reference sequence). Here the CDR3 reads CASSLRQEVLGYTF. DNA of the CDR3: TGTGCCAGCAGCTTAAGGCAAGAGGTCCTAGGCTACACCTTC.

The chain is built from TRBV6-5 and TRBJ2-1; D gene unclear. V shed 6 bases and J shed 6 bases, with 9 bases lying between them. CDR3 length: 12 amino acids. In germline, CDR1 is MNHEY, CDR2 SVGAGI. The CDR3 protein is CASSHILNEQFF. DNA of the CDR3: TGTGCCAGCAGCCACATCCTCAATGAGCAGTTCTTC.

This chain links TRBV7-6 with TRBJ2-3, with a possible D match to TRBD2 (7 bases). Between the trimmed V and J ends, which lost 1 base and 2 bases, there was a span of 19 bases. The CDR3 totals 18 residues. Per germline, CDR1 SGHVS and CDR2 FNYEAQ. The CDR3 coding sequence is TGTGCCAGCAGCTTAGTAGTCGGGGGGCGGGGGAACACAGATACGCAGTATTTT. It translates to CASSLVVGGRGNTDTQYF.

V and J are TRBV7-9 and TRBJ1-4; D unresolved. CDR1 and CDR2 (germline): SEHNR, FQNEAQ (reference sequence). This CDR3 contains 13 residues. Trimming pared 5 bases from V and 5 bases from J, leaving 9 bases between. CDR3 sequence (DNA): TGTGCCAGCAGCCCCAAAAAAAATGAAAAACTGTTTTTT. It translates to CASSPKKNEKLFF.